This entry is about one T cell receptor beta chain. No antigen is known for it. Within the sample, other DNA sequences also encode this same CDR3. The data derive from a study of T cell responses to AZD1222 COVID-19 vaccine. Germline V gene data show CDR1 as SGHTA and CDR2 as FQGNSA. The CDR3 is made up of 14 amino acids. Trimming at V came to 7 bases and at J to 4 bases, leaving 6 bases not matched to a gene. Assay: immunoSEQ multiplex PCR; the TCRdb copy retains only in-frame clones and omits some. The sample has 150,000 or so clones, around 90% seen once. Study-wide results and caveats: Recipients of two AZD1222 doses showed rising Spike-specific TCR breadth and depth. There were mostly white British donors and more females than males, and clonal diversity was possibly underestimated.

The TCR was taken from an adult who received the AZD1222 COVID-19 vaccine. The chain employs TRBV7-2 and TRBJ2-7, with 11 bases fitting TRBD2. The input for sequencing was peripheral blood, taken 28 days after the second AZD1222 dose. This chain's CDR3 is CASTPGLAAYEQYF. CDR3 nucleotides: TGTGCCAGCACGCCGGGACTAGCGGCTTACGAGCAGTACTTC. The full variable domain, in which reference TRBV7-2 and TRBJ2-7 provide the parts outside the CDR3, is GAGVSQSPSNKVTEKGKDVELRCDPISGHTALYWYRQSLGQGLEFLIYFQGNSAPDKSGLPSDRFSAERTGGSVSTLTIQRTQQEDSAVYLCASTPGLAAYEQYFGPGTRLTVT.